The clone carrying this TCR beta chain was observed a few times. The antigen is not known. This sample is drawn from a study of CD8 T cells in ankylosing spondylitis. The CDR3 is 12 amino acids. V was trimmed by 4 bases and J by 6 bases, leaving 7 bases between them. CDR1 is MNHEY, CDR2 SMNVEV, per germline (reference sequence). Study findings and constraints: Matched synovial fluid from ankylosing spondylitis patients was reported to be enriched for disease-linked clones.

TCRdb re-called the 5' RACE reads through MiXCR, storing one row per CDR3 protein. This table has about 150,000 distinct CDR3 sequences, 11% appearing once. What was sequenced was blood, either unsorted or a sorted T cell fraction (not recorded which). The TCR originated in a female donor with ankylosing spondylitis or in good health (not recorded which). The J gene is TRBJ2-1, the V gene TRBV27; no firm D call. The CDR3 here is CASSSSSNEQFF. Written as DNA, the CDR3 is TGTGCCAGCAGTTCTTCTAGCAATGAGCAGTTCTTC.